These 32 T cell receptor beta chains came from one sample sequenced in a study of human T cells and chemical hapten exposure. Time point indicated: patch test 1, 2 weeks after DPC sensitization. As to treatment: therapeutic diphenylcyclopropenone sensitization with weekly scalp DPC. TCRdb reprocessed the RACE reads via MiXCR and lists one record per CDR3 protein. The profile shows more than 65,000 distinct CDR3 sequences, 7.5% to 9.5% of them singletons. This specimen was whole blood, taken in connection with sensitization to the hapten diphenylcyclopropenone (DPC). The receptors come from a woman aged 25 to 39 with alopecia areata. Some clones in this sample may be carry-over from other donors' samples.

This clonotype was found many times. This sequence joins TRBV29-1 and TRBJ1-1; TRBD1 is a possible D gene (6 bases). This CDR3 has 12 residues. V was clipped by 7 bases and J by 2 bases, with 11 bases between them. CDR1 SQVTM and CDR2 ANQGSEA come from the germline V gene. The CDR3 reads CSGGQQNTEAFF. CDR3 DNA: TGCAGCGGAGGACAGCAAAACACTGAAGCTTTCTTT. The full variable domain, in which reference TRBV29-1 and TRBJ1-1 provide the parts outside the CDR3, is SAVISQKPSRDICQRGTSLTIQCQVDSQVTMMFWYRQQPGQSLTLIATANQGSEATYESGFVIDKFPISRPNLTFSTLTVSNMSPEDSSIYLCSGGQQNTEAFFGQGTRLTVV.

This clonotype showed up many times. V gene TRBV28 combines with J gene TRBJ2-1; maybe TRBD2 (5 bases). The CDR3 has 16 amino acids. The germline V gene has CDR1 MDHEN and CDR2 SYDVKM. Trimming left V 6 bases short and J 0 bases short, with 15 bases between. The CDR3 loop is CASSPLAADSYNEQFF. CDR3 in DNA: TGTGCCAGCAGCCCGCTAGCCGCCGACTCCTACAATGAGCAGTTCTTC. The full variable domain, its missing parts supplied by reference TRBV28 and TRBJ2-1, is DVKVTQSSRYLVKRTGEKVFLECVQDMDHENMFWYRQDPGLGLRLIYFSYDVKMKEKGDIPEGYSVSREKKERFSLILESASTNQTSMYLCASSPLAADSYNEQFFGPGTRLTVL.

As regards this clonotype: With a much larger clone just one base away, this may be a read error. This chain uses TRBV6-2 or TRBV6-3 with TRBJ2-7, with D possibly being TRBD2 (6 bases). This CDR3 contains 15 residues. Germline V gives CDR1 MNHEY, CDR2 SVGEGT. The CDR3 sequence is CAISPYRVTGGNRNF. The CDR3 region has the DNA TGTGCCATCAGCCCATACCGCGTGACCGGGGGAAACAGGAACTTC.

In its sample, this clonotype was seen a few times. The chain links TRBV12-3 or TRBV12-4 to TRBJ1-2; 7 nucleotides match TRBD1. The CDR3 runs 14 residues. V was pared by 3 bases and J by 4 bases, with 5 bases of the junction left unmatched. CDR3 in amino acids: CASSLHQGVYGYTF. The CDR3 DNA reads as TGTGCCAGCAGTTTGCACCAGGGGGTCTATGGCTACACCTTC.

On this clonotype: A much bigger clone sits one base away, suggesting this may be a read error. The chain is built from TRBV12-3 or TRBV12-4 and TRBJ2-1; no reliable D call. V lost 6 bases, J lost 0 bases, and 15 bases lay in between. The length of the CDR3 is 16 residues. CDR3 sequence: CASSQVVQSSYNEQFF. CDR3 coding DNA: TGTGCCAGCAGCCAGGTCGTCCAAAGCTCCTACAATGAGCAGTTCTTC.

This clonotype has a count of ten or more. In DNA, the CDR3 is TGTGCCAGCAGTTTAACAGGGTTGAATCAGCCCCAGCATTTT. Translation: CASSLTGLNQPQHF. This chain links TRBV6-5 with TRBJ1-5, with D possibly TRBD1 on 6 matching bases. V dropped 4 bases and J dropped 4 bases, with 11 bases sitting between them. The CDR3 runs to 14 residues. In germline, CDR1 is MNHEY, CDR2 SVGAGI.

This clonotype was found a few times. The chain joins TRBV27 to TRBJ2-3; no firm D call. This CDR3 contains 14 residues. The V gene's germline CDR1 is MNHEY and CDR2 SMNVEV (reference sequence). V was trimmed by 3 bases and J by 1 base, leaving 8 bases between them. The CDR3: CASSFGPRTDTQYF. The CDR3 DNA reads TGTGCCAGCAGTTTTGGGCCTCGCACAGATACGCAGTATTTT.

This clonotype appeared many times. This chain connects TRBV7-9 to TRBJ2-7, with 7 positions matching TRBD1. There are 15 residues in the CDR3. The V gene's germline CDR1 is SEHNR and CDR2 FQNEAQ (reference sequence). The V and J ends lost 6 bases and 3 bases, in that order; junction bases with no gene match: 11. The CDR3 loop reads CASRSTGTVDYEQYF. In DNA, the CDR3 is TGTGCCAGCAGGTCTACCGGGACAGTGGACTACGAGCAGTACTTC. Full variable domain (remainder filled in from reference TRBV7-9 and TRBJ2-7): DTGVSQNPRHKITKRGQNVTFRCDPISEHNRLYWYRQTLGQGPEFLTYFQNEAQLEKSRLLSDRFSAERPKGSFSTLEIQRTEQGDSAMYLCASRSTGTVDYEQYFGPGTRLTVT.

This clonotype was picked up many times. The V gene is TRBV6-5, the J gene TRBJ1-4; TRBD1 is a possible D gene (6 bases). The V end lost 5 bases, the J end lost 3 bases, and 10 bases lay between the germline ends. The length of the CDR3 is 14 residues. Germline V lookup: CDR1 MNHEY, CDR2 SVGAGI. The CDR3 sequence: CASSPRQANEKLFF. DNA for the CDR3: TGTGCCAGCAGTCCCCGACAGGCTAATGAAAAACTGTTTTTT.

The table lists this clonotype with many counts. This chain uses TRBV29-1 with TRBJ2-5; no definite D call. This CDR3 has 10 amino acids. Germline CDR1 is SQVTM and CDR2 is ANQGSEA. V lost 2 bases and J 5 bases, leaving 3 bases between the germline ends. This CDR3 reads CSVETETQYF. The CDR3 DNA reads as TGCAGCGTTGAAACGGAGACCCAGTACTTC.

This clonotype appeared a few times. V usage is TRBV10-2 and J usage is TRBJ2-3; 10 nucleotides agree with TRBD1. The CDR3 loop spans 17 amino acids. After removal of 2 bases from V and 1 base from J, the junction contained 6 bases not matched to a gene. Looked up from germline, CDR1 is WSHSY and CDR2 is SAAADI. The CDR3 reads CASSEPKGTGGTDTQYF. In DNA form, the CDR3 reads TGCGCCAGCAGTGAGCCGAAGGGGACAGGGGGCACAGATACGCAGTATTTT.

This clonotype was counted only a few times. The rearrangement links TRBV30 to TRBJ1-1; D not resolved. The CDR3 has 11 residues. CDR1 GTSNPN and CDR2 SVGIG come from the germline V gene (reference sequence). The V end lost 5 bases, the J end lost 5 bases, and 9 bases lay between the germline ends. The DNA of the CDR3 is TGTGCCTGGTGCCCTCGGACTGAAGCTTTCTTT. It translates to CAWCPRTEAFF.

This clonotype was recorded at least ten times. J is TRBJ2-3 and V is TRBV29-1; D might be TRBD1 (5 bases). The V gene lost 8 bases and the J gene lost 3 bases, with 15 bases spanning the gap. The CDR3 spans 13 residues. Germline lookup yields CDR1 SQVTM and CDR2 ANQGSEA. The CDR3 nucleotides read TGCAGCCTGTGGAAGGGGATGACAGATACGCAGTATTTT. This codes for CSLWKGMTDTQYF.

This clonotype was picked up many times. This chain connects TRBV12-3 or TRBV12-4 to TRBJ2-7; a possible D gene is TRBD1 (6 bases). V gave up 5 bases and J gave up 10 bases, with 12 bases separating them. The CDR3 length is 11 residues. CDR3 nucleotides: TGTGCCAGCAGTAACAGGGACGCCCAGTACTTC. Translating gives CASSNRDAQYF.

This clonotype was observed at least ten times. V usage is TRBV5-1 and J usage is TRBJ2-1; D gene ambiguous. CDR3 length equals 16 residues. Germline CDR1 reads SGHRS; CDR2 reads YFSETQ. Deletions cut 0 bases from V and 0 bases from J, with 10 bases between. CDR3 sequence: CASSLDPPSSYNEQFF. The CDR3 coding sequence is TGCGCCAGCAGCTTGGATCCCCCTAGCTCCTACAATGAGCAGTTCTTC.

This clonotype has ten or more counts. This sequence joins TRBV20-1 and TRBJ2-7, with 9 bases fitting TRBD2. V lost 1 base to trimming and J lost 7 bases; unmatched junction nucleotides: 14. Germline V gene sequence: CDR1 DFQATT, CDR2 SNEGSKA (reference sequence). The CDR3 totals 16 residues. The CDR3 is CSARGNMGVLAGEQYF. The CDR3 region has the DNA TGCAGTGCTAGAGGCAATATGGGGGTGCTAGCGGGGGAGCAGTACTTC.

This clonotype was counted at least ten times. This chain connects TRBV19 to TRBJ2-2, with TRBD1 as a possible D gene (5 bases). Germline values: CDR1 LNHDA, CDR2 SQIVND (reference sequence). The germline V and J ends were trimmed by 7 bases and 7 bases, with 16 bases remaining between them. The CDR3 totals 14 residues. The CDR3 bases are TGTGCCAGTATCGCAAATCAGGGTAACGGGGAGCTGTTTTTT. Translating gives CASIANQGNGELFF.

This clonotype was counted at least ten times. The chain uses TRBV11-1 and TRBJ2-4; TRBD1 is a possible D gene (6 bases). Trimming stripped 5 bases from V and 1 base from J, with 15 bases between. Looked up from germline, CDR1 is SGHAT and CDR2 is FQDESV (reference sequence). The CDR3 runs to 16 residues. The CDR3 sequence: CASSAPTGFAKNIQYF. The CDR3, as DNA: TGTGCCAGCAGCGCCCCTACAGGGTTCGCCAAAAACATTCAGTACTTC.

This clonotype was observed at least ten times. The V call is TRBV7-9, the J call TRBJ1-2; D gene uncertain. CDR3 size: 15 residues. Germline lookup yields CDR1 SEHNR and CDR2 FQNEAQ (reference sequence). The ends were cut back, 1 base at V and 3 bases at J, with 12 bases in the middle. The CDR3 loop reads CASSLDDRGDYGYTF. CDR3 nucleotide sequence: TGTGCCAGCAGCTTAGACGACCGCGGTGACTATGGCTACACCTTC.

This clonotype appeared many times. This rearrangement joins TRBV12-3 or TRBV12-4 to TRBJ1-1; D perhaps matches TRBD1 (6 bases). The CDR3 has 13 amino acids. V gave up 6 bases and J gave up 5 bases, with 13 bases separating them. This chain's CDR3 is CASSSTGTTEAFF. The CDR3 DNA is TGTGCCAGCAGCTCAACAGGGACTACTGAAGCTTTCTTT.

This clonotype has only one observation. The DNA for the CDR3 is TGTGCCAGCAGCCGAACACCGGGACTAGTGGGGGGGCCTCTGGTTCACGGGGAGCTGTTTTTT. It specifies CASSRTPGLVGGPLVHGELFF. The genes are TRBV7-2 and TRBJ2-2; 8 nucleotides match TRBD2. The CDR3 extends over 21 amino acids. V shed 5 bases and J 7 bases; nucleotides not matched to a gene: 27. From germline, CDR1 is SGHTA and CDR2 FQGNSA.

Only a few counts were recorded for this clonotype. The chain employs TRBV12-3 or TRBV12-4 and TRBJ2-2, with D unresolved. Trimming took 10 bases from V and 4 from J, leaving 10 bases between them. This CDR3 has 12 residues. The chain's CDR3 is CANRRSTGELFF. Here the CDR3 DNA reads TGTGCCAACAGACGATCCACCGGGGAGCTGTTTTTT.

In regard to this clonotype: A much larger clone lies a single base off, so this may be a read error. The chain links TRBV20-1 to TRBJ2-5; D is perhaps TRBD2 (7 bases). CDR3 size: 12 residues. Trimming took 6 bases from V and 1 from J, leaving 9 bases between them. Looked up from germline, CDR1 is DFQATT and CDR2 is SNEGSKA (reference sequence). The CDR3 region is CSARGAQETQYF. The CDR3 nucleotides read TGCAGTGCCCGGGGGGCCCAAGAGACCCAGTACTTC.

This clonotype was seen ten or more times. CDR3: CASSLVLLSAEAFF. For the CDR3, the DNA is TGTGCCAGCAGCTTAGTGTTATTAAGCGCTGAAGCTTTCTTT. The gene calls are TRBV7-8 and TRBJ1-1; D not resolved. Germline lookup yields CDR1 SGHVS and CDR2 FQNEAQ. The CDR3 length is 14 residues. The germline V and J ends were trimmed by 1 base and 6 bases, with 12 bases remaining between them.

In its sample, this clonotype was seen many times. The genes are TRBV11-2 and TRBJ2-1, with 10 bases identical to TRBD2. The CDR3 is made up of 16 amino acids. J gave up 0 bases and V 4 bases, and 3 bases lay outside the gene matches. The germline gives CDR1 SGHAT, CDR2 FQNNGV. CDR3 DNA: TGTGCCAGCAGCTCCGTAGCGGGGGGCTCCTACAATGAGCAGTTCTTC. Residues: CASSSVAGGSYNEQFF.

This clonotype was found a few times. J is TRBJ1-1 and V is TRBV21-1; the D call of TRBD1 is as the table states it, not checked on the DNA. TRBV21-1 is a pseudogene. The CDR3 sequence is 15 residues long. CDR3 nucleotide sequence: TGTGCCAGCGGGAACAGTGGGGGCTTGAACACTGAAGCTTTCTTT. This translates into CASGNSGGLNTEAFF.

J is TRBJ1-1 and V is TRBV9, with D possibly matching TRBD1 (5 bases). The V and J ends lost 3 bases and 7 bases respectively, with 16 bases between them. CDR1 is SGDLS, CDR2 YYNGEE, per germline. The CDR3 spans 14 residues. The CDR3 sequence is CASSAAGGGSEAFF. Written as DNA, the CDR3 is TGTGCCAGCAGCGCAGCGGGGGGGGGGAGTGAAGCTTTCTTT.

This clonotype was found a few times. This may be a read error, as it is one base from a much larger clone. The chain is built from TRBV12-3 or TRBV12-4 and TRBJ1-1, with D possibly matching TRBD1 (6 bases). The CDR3 loop spans 13 amino acids. CDR3 sequence reads: CVSRHRELWKAFF. Written as DNA, the CDR3 is TGTGTCAGCAGGCACAGGGAATTATGGAAAGCTTTCTTT.

This clonotype was observed many times. The rearrangement uses TRBV29-1 and TRBJ1-2; D is undetermined. The CDR3 is 12 residues long. Per germline, CDR1 SQVTM and CDR2 ANQGSEA. V was cut by 5 bases and J by 2 bases, with 9 bases left in between. The CDR3 loop reads CSVSLRNYGYTF. CDR3 nucleotides: TGCAGCGTTTCGCTTAGGAACTATGGCTACACCTTC.

This clonotype was recorded once. A much more abundant neighbour one base away suggests this may be a read error. The V and J genes are TRBV7-2 and TRBJ2-5, with D tentatively TRBD2 (6 bases). There are 13 residues in the CDR3. Trimming cost V 4 bases and J 5 bases, with 11 bases left between them. The germline V gene has CDR1 SGHTA and CDR2 FQGNSA. The CDR3 DNA reads as TGTGCCAGCAGCTCCTGGAGGGAGGAGACCCAGTACTTC. Translated, it gives CASSSWREETQYF.

The chain employs TRBV7-2 and TRBJ2-3; TRBD1 is a possible D gene (5 bases). Trimming removed 5 bases from V and 0 bases from J, with 9 bases in between. CDR1 and CDR2 (germline): SGHTA, FQGNSA. The CDR3 loop spans 14 amino acids. CDR3 DNA sequence: TGTGCCAGCAGCATCGGACAAAGCACAGATACGCAGTATTTT. It encodes CASSIGQSTDTQYF.

The rearrangement links TRBV2 to TRBJ2-4, with 9 bases matching TRBD1. The trim removed 4 bases at V and 7 bases at J, leaving 8 bases unmatched. The V gene's germline CDR1 is SNHLY and CDR2 FYNNEI. The CDR3 contains 15 residues. The CDR3: CASSGRDRVGNIQYF. For the CDR3, the DNA is TGTGCCAGCAGTGGCCGGGACAGGGTTGGGAACATTCAGTACTTC.